A single TCR beta chain is shown here with its context. Its antigen is unknown. A read error may produce the germline difference seen at one junction end. These data belong to a study of blood T cell repertoires in COVID-19 (dated by TCRdb to 2018 to 2020). For the wider study: The collaborator samples originated in the United States, Italy and Spain and spanned the acute and convalescent phases of COVID-19. The material from the prospective study consisted of cDNA or gDNA derived from T cells, B-cell-depleted T cells, or PBMCs. Subjects who had been exposed to COVID-19, were actively infected with it, or had recovered from it provided the deeply sampled blood TCRbeta repertoires that made up the dataset. The repertoires were made available in a free public database intended to serve as a resource for research on the immune response to SARS-CoV-2. The samples were drawn from two sources: the first 160 participants of the ongoing ImmuneRACE study, and 1,254 subjects contributed by 6 global collaborators. Nearly every sample came with metadata listing a de-identified subject ID, COVID-19 status, age in years and sex. Where available, HLA class I and class II types were taken from metadata supplied by the sample provider and were not determined by assay-based typing. General study outcomes and caveats: The amount of clinical and demographic metadata varied by source and participant and was provided uncurated.

TCRbeta CDR3 regions were amplified from genomic DNA by means of the immunoSEQ Assay, a bias-controlled multiplex PCR. From the authors' description of their analysis: Nucleated cell counts per sample were estimated from amplification of reference gene primers within the assay. To quantify the absolute abundance of each unique TCRbeta CDR3 rearrangement, sequence reads were collapsed and filtered. Productive Simpson clonality was computed per sample as the square root of Simpson's diversity index over productive rearrangements. TCRdb carries this immuneACCESS record with in-frame sequences only. Its versions omit some clonotypes, under half of them owing to an unresolved V gene in the studies checked, with the rest unexplained. Clone size and the V and J calls come from that table; the DNA yielded D and trimming. Counted in this sample were 200,000 to 250,000 clones; 82% of them appeared once. The ten largest account for over 7% of the sample.

One collaborating source in Seattle enrolled patients while the patients were actively infected and followed the patients over time throughout the course of disease. Each collaborating institution followed its own protocols to collect whole blood in K2EDTA tubes. Collaborator samples were shipped for TCRbeta analysis as frozen whole blood, isolated PBMCs, or DNA extracted from either sample type. From the cysteine up to the phenylalanine, the CDR3 has a length of 14 residues. CDR3 DNA only is kept here, 42 bases in frame from base 1. Sequences MNHEY (CDR1) and SVGAGI (CDR2) are obtained from the germline V gene.

This sequence originates from an elderly woman with COVID-19, enrolled during active disease. The sequence joins TRBV6-5 to TRBJ2-3; 8 middle bases align to TRBD2. The material sequenced was peripheral blood. The CDR3 is CASSYFQSGGTWHF. In nucleotides, the sequence is TGTGCCAGCAGTTACTTCCAAAGCGGGGGCACGTGGCATTTT.